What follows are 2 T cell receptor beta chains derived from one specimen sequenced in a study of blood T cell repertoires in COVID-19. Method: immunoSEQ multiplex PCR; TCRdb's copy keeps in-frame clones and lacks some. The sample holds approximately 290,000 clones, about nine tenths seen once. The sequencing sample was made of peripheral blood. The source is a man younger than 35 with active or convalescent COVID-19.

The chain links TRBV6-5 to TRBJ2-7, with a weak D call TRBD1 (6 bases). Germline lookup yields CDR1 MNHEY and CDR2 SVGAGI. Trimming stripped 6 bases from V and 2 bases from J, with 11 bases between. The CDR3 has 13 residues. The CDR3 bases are TGTGCCAGCAGGCCCGGACAGCCCTACGAGCAGTACTTC. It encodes CASRPGQPYEQYF.

The CDR3 DNA reads TGTGCCAGCAGTCCCGGGACTAGCGGGAGGAGTGAGCAGTTCTTC. It is translated as CASSPGTSGRSEQFF. This chain joins TRBV27 and TRBJ2-1; the match to TRBD2 covers 15 bases. V lost 5 bases to trimming and J lost 9 bases; unmatched junction nucleotides: 5. Germline-derived CDR1 and CDR2 are MNHEY and SMNVEV (reference sequence). The CDR3 has 15 amino acids.